Each of the 20 T cell receptor beta chains below was sequenced from the same sample in a study of blood T cell repertoires in COVID-19. Clones were read by immunoSEQ multiplex PCR, and TCRdb kept only the in-frame ones, dropping some. The top ten clones hold about 0.8% of a sample with over 200,000 clones, approximately 88% of them seen once. The sample consisted of peripheral blood. Every receptor here comes from a woman in her thirties with acute or convalescent COVID-19.

The rearrangement links TRBV15 to TRBJ2-1; 14 bases agree with TRBD2. Germline CDR1 is LNHNV and CDR2 is YYDKDF (reference sequence). The CDR3 loop spans 17 amino acids. V trimming: 2 bases; J trimming: 5 bases; junction bases outside the gene matches: 5. Here the CDR3 DNA reads TGTGCCACCAGCAGACCGGGACTAGCGGGAGTACACAATGAGCAGTTCTTC. This encodes CATSRPGLAGVHNEQFF.

This clone was recorded a few times. V is TRBV5-4 and J is TRBJ1-1; 8 positions match TRBD1. After removal of 5 bases from V and 3 bases from J, the junction contained 12 bases not matched to a gene. Germline V CDR1 and CDR2: SGHNT, YYREEE (reference sequence). The CDR3 is made up of 16 amino acids. The CDR3, as DNA: TGTGCCAGCAGTCCCTCGGGGCAGGGGGCTTACACTGAAGCTTTCTTT. Protein: CASSPSGQGAYTEAFF.

V usage is TRBV7-2 and J usage is TRBJ2-1; 7 nucleotides match TRBD2. Germline CDR1 is SGHTA and CDR2 is FQGNSA. The CDR3 runs to 17 residues. V lost 1 base, J lost 2 bases, and 8 bases stayed unmatched. The CDR3 is CASSLDGWRGTYNEQFF. As DNA, the CDR3 is TGTGCCAGCAGCTTAGACGGGTGGCGGGGGACCTACAATGAGCAGTTCTTC.

This chain joins TRBV9 and TRBJ2-1; D perhaps matches TRBD2 (6 bases). Germline CDR1 and CDR2: SGDLS and YYNGEE. The CDR3 sequence is 13 residues long. The germline V and J ends were trimmed by 0 bases and 7 bases, with 8 bases remaining between them. This CDR3 is CASSVAGANEQFF. In DNA form, the CDR3 reads TGTGCCAGCAGCGTAGCGGGAGCTAATGAGCAGTTCTTC.

The J gene is TRBJ1-2, the V gene TRBV5-1, with TRBD1 as a possible D gene (5 bases). Trimming removed 0 bases from V and 8 bases from J, with 20 bases in between. CDR1 is SGHRS and CDR2 is YFSETQ in the germline V gene. The CDR3 extends over 16 amino acids. This chain's CDR3 is CASSLVSGHLIMGYTF. In nucleotides, the CDR3 is TGCGCCAGCAGCTTGGTGTCTGGACACCTTATTATGGGCTACACCTTC.

V and J are TRBV7-2 and TRBJ2-7; no definite D call. Germline loops: CDR1 SGHTA, CDR2 FQGNSA. There are 14 residues in the CDR3. Deletions cut 5 bases from V and 4 bases from J, with 15 bases between. The CDR3 is CASSTSVGEYEQYF. In nucleotides, the CDR3 is TGTGCCAGCAGCACAAGCGTCGGCGAGTACGAGCAGTACTTC.

The count of this clone is one. J is TRBJ2-5 and V is TRBV27, with TRBD2 identical over 11 bases. Per the germline V gene, CDR1 is MNHEY and CDR2 is SMNVEV (reference sequence). Germline trimming cut 5 bases from V and 0 bases from J; bases unmatched to any gene: 14. The CDR3 loop spans 19 amino acids. As DNA, the CDR3 is TGTGCCAGCAGTCCACGGACGGGGACTAGCGGAGCTTACCAAGAGACCCAGTACTTC. Encoded protein: CASSPRTGTSGAYQETQYF.

V gene TRBV7-6 combines with J gene TRBJ1-2; D may be TRBD1 (5 bases). Germline V gene data show CDR1 as SGHVS and CDR2 as FNYEAQ. Deletions cut 2 bases from V and 2 bases from J, with 18 bases between. The CDR3 contains 17 residues. In nucleotides, the CDR3 is TGTGCCAGCAGCTTACTCACCGTTGGGCAGGGCAACTATGGCTACACCTTC. It specifies CASSLLTVGQGNYGYTF.

The chain recombines TRBV9 with TRBJ1-2, with D possibly being TRBD1 (5 bases). Trimming shortened V by 3 bases and J by 5 bases, and 14 bases separated the two germline ends. The germline V gene encodes CDR1 SGDLS and CDR2 YYNGEE. This CDR3 has 14 amino acids. The CDR3 sequence: CASSARVQRYGYTF. The CDR3 nucleotides read TGTGCCAGCAGCGCCAGGGTCCAACGGTATGGCTACACCTTC.

V gene TRBV5-5 combines with J gene TRBJ2-5; 11 bases match TRBD1. The CDR3 loop spans 15 amino acids. From germline, CDR1 is SGHKS and CDR2 YYEKEE (reference sequence). V lost 3 bases, J lost 4 bases, and 5 bases stayed unmatched. CDR3 nucleotide sequence: TGTGCCAGCAGCTCCAGGACAGGGGGCATAGAGACCCAGTACTTC. Its protein is CASSSRTGGIETQYF.

This clone was seen only once. This chain connects TRBV29-1 to TRBJ1-1; 8 nucleotides align to TRBD1. CDR1 SQVTM and CDR2 ANQGSEA come from the germline V gene. The CDR3 has 12 amino acids. V dropped 7 bases and J dropped 6; count of bases not matched to a gene: 7. The CDR3 sequence is CSATGGNAEAFF. The CDR3 bases are TGCAGCGCTACAGGGGGTAACGCTGAAGCTTTCTTT.

The chain couples TRBV6-5 to TRBJ2-5; TRBD2 matches at 7 bases. This CDR3 has 15 amino acids. V shed 6 bases, J shed 1 base, and the junction held 8 bases outside the gene matches. In germline, CDR1 is MNHEY, CDR2 SVGAGI. This CDR3 reads CASRETSRSQETQYF. The CDR3 bases are TGTGCCAGCAGAGAGACTAGCCGATCCCAAGAGACCCAGTACTTC.

J is TRBJ2-7 and V is TRBV5-6; D is uncertain. The germline V gene has CDR1 SGHDT and CDR2 YYEEEE. This CDR3 contains 13 residues. Trimming took 3 bases from V and 4 from J, leaving 11 bases between them. This chain's CDR3 is CASSYLSGYEQYF. CDR3 coding DNA: TGTGCCAGCAGCTATTTGTCCGGTTACGAGCAGTACTTC.

V is TRBV24-1 and J is TRBJ2-5, with 9 bases identical to TRBD1. From germline, CDR1 is KGHDR and CDR2 SFDVKD. The CDR3 has 15 amino acids. The V and J ends lost 4 bases and 5 bases, in that order; junction bases with no gene match: 7. The CDR3 is CATSDPGQGWETQYF. The CDR3 bases are TGTGCCACCAGTGACCCTGGACAGGGGTGGGAGACCCAGTACTTC.

The chain has TRBV10-2 and TRBJ2-5; 14 nucleotides match TRBD2. The CDR3 totals 14 residues. V lost 9 bases to trimming and J lost 4 bases; unmatched junction nucleotides: 4. Germline CDR1 is WSHSY and CDR2 is SAAADI. Here the CDR3 DNA reads TGCGCCAGTAGACTAGCGGGAGGGGTAGAGACCCAGTACTTC. Protein: CASRLAGGVETQYF.

The chain recombines TRBV30 with TRBJ1-2; no firm D call. In germline, CDR1 is GTSNPN, CDR2 SVGIG (reference sequence). V dropped 4 bases and J dropped 1 base, with 7 bases sitting between them. CDR3 length: 12 residues. The CDR3 spells CAWNYDNYGYTF. Written as DNA, the CDR3 is TGTGCCTGGAACTATGATAACTATGGCTACACCTTC.

The rearrangement links TRBV4-3 to TRBJ2-3; 9 bases line up with TRBD1. The CDR3 has 17 amino acids. Germline lookup yields CDR1 LGHNA and CDR2 YSLEER. Germline trimming cut 3 bases from V and 5 bases from J; bases unmatched to any gene: 12. CDR3 region: CASSQAHYRGQGDTQYF. As DNA, the CDR3 is TGCGCCAGCAGCCAGGCACACTACAGGGGGCAGGGAGATACGCAGTATTTT.

This sequence joins TRBV7-7 and TRBJ2-6; 8 bases agree with TRBD1. CDR3 length: 15 amino acids. Germline-derived CDR1 and CDR2 are SSHAT and FNYEAQ (reference sequence). The J segment lost 2 bases and the V segment lost 3 bases, leaving 0 bases of the junction unmatched. CDR3 coding DNA: TGTGCCAGCAGCTTGGGACAGGCTGGGGCCAACGTCCTGACTTTC. Its protein is CASSLGQAGANVLTF.

This sequence joins TRBV9 and TRBJ2-1, with TRBD1 matching over 10 bases. Germline-derived CDR1 and CDR2 are SGDLS and YYNGEE. The CDR3 totals 15 residues. The V segment lost 4 bases and the J segment 9 bases; nucleotides outside the gene matches: 10. The CDR3 sequence is CASSTSGQGDAEQFF. The CDR3 DNA is TGTGCCAGCAGCACAAGCGGACAGGGGGATGCTGAGCAGTTCTTC.

CDR3 sequence: CSVPTGKNTIYF. The CDR3 coding sequence is TGCAGCGTTCCCACAGGGAAAAACACCATATATTTT. The chain carries TRBV29-1 and TRBJ1-3, with D possibly being TRBD1 (6 bases). V was clipped by 5 bases and J by 6 bases, with 11 bases between them. Per germline, CDR1 SQVTM and CDR2 ANQGSEA. The CDR3 covers 12 residues.